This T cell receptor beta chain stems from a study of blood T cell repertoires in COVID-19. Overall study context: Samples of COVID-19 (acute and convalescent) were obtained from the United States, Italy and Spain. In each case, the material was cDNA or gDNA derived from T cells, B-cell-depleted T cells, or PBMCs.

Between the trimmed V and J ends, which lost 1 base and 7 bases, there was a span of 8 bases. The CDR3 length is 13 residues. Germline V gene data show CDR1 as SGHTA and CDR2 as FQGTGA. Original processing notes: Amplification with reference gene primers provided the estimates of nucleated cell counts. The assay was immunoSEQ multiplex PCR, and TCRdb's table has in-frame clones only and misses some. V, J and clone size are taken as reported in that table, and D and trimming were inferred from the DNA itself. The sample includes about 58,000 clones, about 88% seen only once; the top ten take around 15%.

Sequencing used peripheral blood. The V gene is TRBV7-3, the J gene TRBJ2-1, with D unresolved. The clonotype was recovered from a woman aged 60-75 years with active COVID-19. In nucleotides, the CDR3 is TGTGCCAGCAGCTTAATGGAGAGAAATGAGCAGTTCTTC. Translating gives CASSLMERNEQFF.